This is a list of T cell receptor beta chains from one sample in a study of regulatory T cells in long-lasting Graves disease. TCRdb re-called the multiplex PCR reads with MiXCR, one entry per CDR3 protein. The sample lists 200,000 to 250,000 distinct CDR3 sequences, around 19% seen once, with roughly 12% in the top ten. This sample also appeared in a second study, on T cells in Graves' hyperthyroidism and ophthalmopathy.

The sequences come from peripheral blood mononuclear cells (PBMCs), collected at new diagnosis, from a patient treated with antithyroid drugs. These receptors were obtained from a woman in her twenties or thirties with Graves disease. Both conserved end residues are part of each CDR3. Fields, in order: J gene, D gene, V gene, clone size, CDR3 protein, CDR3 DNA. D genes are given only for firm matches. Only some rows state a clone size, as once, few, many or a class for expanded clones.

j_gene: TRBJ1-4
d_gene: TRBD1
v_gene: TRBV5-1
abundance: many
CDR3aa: CASSLEQGAPWKLFF
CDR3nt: TGCGCCAGCAGCTTGGAGCAGGGGGCGCCGTGGAAACTGTTTTTT

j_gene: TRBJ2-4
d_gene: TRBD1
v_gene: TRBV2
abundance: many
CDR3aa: CASFERTGASGQLIQYF
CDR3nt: TGTGCCAGCTTTGAGAGGACAGGGGCGTCAGGGCAGCTCATTCAGTACTTC

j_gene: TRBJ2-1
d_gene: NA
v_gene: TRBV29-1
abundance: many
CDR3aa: CSADAHGLDEQFF
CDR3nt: TGCAGCGCCGATGCACACGGTCTCGATGAGCAGTTCTTC

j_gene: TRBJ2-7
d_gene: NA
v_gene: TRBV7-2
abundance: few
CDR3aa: CASSLASSPYEQYF
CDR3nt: TGTGCCAGCAGCTTAGCGTCGTCACCCTACGAGCAGTACTTC

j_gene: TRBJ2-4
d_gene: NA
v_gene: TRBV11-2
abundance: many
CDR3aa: CASSLVRGPLAKNIQYF
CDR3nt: TGTGCCAGCAGCTTAGTGAGGGGACCGTTAGCCAAAAACATTCAGTACTTC

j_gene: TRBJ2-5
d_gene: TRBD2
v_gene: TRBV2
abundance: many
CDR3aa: CASSSPGLAGGRSETQYF
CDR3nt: TGTGCCAGCAGCTCCCCGGGACTAGCGGGGGGGCGATCGGAGACCCAGTACTTC

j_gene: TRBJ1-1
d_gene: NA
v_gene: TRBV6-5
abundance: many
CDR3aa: CASSSDRPEAFF
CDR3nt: TGTGCCAGCAGTTCCGACAGACCTGAGGCTTTCTTT

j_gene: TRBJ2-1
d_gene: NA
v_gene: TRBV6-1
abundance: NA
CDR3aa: CASSGSADEQFF
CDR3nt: TGTGCCAGCAGTGGGTCAGCGGATGAGCAGTTCTTC

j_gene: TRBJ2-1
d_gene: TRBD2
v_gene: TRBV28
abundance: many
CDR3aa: CASSLGASSGRTYNEQFF
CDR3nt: TGTGCCAGCAGTTTAGGAGCCTCTAGCGGGAGGACATACAATGAGCAGTTCTTC

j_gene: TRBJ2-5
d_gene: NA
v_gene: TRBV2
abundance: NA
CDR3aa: CAIRGQETQYF
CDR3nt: TGTGCCATCAGGGGCCAAGAGACCCAGTACTTC

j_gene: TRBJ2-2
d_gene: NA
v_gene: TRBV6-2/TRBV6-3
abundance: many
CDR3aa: CASSRTLGGELFF
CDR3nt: TGTGCCAGCAGTCGAACGTTAGGCGGGGAGCTGTTTTTT

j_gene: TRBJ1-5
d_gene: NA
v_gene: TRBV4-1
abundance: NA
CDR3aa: CASSQEFQDAGQPQHF
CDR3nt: TGCGCCAGCAGCCAAGAGTTTCAGGATGCTGGTCAGCCCCAGCATTTT

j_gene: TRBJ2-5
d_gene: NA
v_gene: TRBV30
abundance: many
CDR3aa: CAWEATGKETQYF
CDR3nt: TGTGCCTGGGAAGCAACAGGGAAAGAGACCCAGTACTTC

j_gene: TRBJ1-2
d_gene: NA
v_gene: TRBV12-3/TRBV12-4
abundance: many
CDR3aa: CASSLLGGHTYGYTF
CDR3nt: TGTGCCAGCAGTTTATTGGGGGGCCATACCTATGGCTACACCTTC

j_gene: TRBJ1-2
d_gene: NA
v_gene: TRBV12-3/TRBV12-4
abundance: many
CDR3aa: CASSPGQGWYGYTF
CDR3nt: TGTGCCAGCAGCCCTGGCCAGGGTTGGTACGGCTACACCTTC